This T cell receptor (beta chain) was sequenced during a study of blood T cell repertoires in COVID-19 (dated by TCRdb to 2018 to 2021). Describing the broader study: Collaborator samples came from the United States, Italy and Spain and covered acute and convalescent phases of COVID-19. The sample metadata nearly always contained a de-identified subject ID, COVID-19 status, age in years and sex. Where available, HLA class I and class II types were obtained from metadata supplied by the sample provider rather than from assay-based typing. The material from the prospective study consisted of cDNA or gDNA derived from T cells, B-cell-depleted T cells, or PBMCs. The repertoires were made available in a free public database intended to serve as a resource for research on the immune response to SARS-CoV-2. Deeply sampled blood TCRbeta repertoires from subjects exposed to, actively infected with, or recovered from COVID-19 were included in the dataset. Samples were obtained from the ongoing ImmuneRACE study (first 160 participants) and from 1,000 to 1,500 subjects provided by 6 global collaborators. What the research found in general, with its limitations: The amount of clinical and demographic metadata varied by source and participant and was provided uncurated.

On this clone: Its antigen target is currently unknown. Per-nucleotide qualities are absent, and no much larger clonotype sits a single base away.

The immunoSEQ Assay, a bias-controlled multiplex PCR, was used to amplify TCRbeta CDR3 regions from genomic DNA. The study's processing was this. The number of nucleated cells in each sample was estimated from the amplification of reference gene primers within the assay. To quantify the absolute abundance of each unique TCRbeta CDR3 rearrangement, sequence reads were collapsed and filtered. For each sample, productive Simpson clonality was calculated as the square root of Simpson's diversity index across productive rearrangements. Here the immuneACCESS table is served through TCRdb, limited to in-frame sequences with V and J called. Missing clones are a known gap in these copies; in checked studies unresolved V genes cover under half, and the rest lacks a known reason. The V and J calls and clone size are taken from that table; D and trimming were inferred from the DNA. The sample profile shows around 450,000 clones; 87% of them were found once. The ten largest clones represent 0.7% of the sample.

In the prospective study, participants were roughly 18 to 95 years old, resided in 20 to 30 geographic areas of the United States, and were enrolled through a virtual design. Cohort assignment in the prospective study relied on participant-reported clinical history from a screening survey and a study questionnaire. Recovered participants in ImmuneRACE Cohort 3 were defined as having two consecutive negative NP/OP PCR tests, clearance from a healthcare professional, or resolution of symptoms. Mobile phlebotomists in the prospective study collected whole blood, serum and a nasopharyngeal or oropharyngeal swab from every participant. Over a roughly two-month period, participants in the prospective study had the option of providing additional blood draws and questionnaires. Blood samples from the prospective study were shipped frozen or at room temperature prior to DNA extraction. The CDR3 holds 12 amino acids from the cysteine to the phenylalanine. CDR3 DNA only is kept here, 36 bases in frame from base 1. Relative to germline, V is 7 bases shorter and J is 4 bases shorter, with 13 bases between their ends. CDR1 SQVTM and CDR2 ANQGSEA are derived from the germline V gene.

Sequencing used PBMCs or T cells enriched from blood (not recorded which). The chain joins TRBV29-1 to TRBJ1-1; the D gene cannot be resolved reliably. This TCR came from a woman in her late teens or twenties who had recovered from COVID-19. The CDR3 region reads CSALISFTEAFF. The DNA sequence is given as TGCAGCGCTCTCATAAGCTTCACTGAAGCTTTCTTT.